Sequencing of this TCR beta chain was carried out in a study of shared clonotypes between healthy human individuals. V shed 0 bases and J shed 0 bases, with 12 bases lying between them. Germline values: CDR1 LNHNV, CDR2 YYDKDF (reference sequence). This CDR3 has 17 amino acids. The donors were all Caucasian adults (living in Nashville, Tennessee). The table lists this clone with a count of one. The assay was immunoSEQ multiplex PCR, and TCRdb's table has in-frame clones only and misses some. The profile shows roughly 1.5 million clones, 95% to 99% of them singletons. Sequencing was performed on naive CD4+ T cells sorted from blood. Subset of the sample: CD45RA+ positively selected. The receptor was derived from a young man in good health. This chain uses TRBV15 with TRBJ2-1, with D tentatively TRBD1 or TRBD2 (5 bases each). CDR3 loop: CATSRDLGTASYNEQFF. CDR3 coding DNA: TGTGCCACCAGCAGAGATTTGGGGACGGCCTCCTACAATGAGCAGTTCTTC.